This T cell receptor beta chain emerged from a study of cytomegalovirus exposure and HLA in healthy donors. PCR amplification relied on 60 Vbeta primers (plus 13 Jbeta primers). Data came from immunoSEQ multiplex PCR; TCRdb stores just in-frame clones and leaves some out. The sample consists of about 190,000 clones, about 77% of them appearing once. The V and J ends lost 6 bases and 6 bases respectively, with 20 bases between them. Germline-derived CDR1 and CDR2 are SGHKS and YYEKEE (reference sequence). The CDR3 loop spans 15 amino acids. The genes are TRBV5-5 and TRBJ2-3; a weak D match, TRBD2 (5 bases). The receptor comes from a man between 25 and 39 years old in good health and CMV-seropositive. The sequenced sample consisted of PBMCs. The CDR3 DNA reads TGTGCCAGCAACCTAGCCCCCCAGCGCGCCGATACGCAGTATTTT. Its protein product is CASNLAPQRADTQYF.